A selection of T cell receptor beta chains follows, all from one sample in a study of CD8 T cells in ankylosing spondylitis. One entry per CDR3 protein results from TCRdb running MiXCR on the 5' RACE reads. The sample shows about 360,000 distinct CDR3 sequences, approximately 15% of them seen only once. The sequencing sample was made of blood, either unsorted or a sorted T cell fraction (not recorded which). The source is a male donor with ankylosing spondylitis or in good health (not recorded which). The CDR3 runs from the conserved cysteine through the conserved F or W. A D gene is named only where the DNA matches it firmly. Some rows mark clone size as missing; the rest say once, few, many or name a class of expanded clone.

abundance,v_gene,d_gene,j_gene,CDR3aa,CDR3nt
few,TRBV15,.,TRBJ1-1,CATSRVTANTEAFF,TGTGCCACCAGCAGAGTGACAGCGAACACTGAAGCTTTCTTT
.,TRBV5-1,.,TRBJ2-2,CASSLEAANTGELFF,TGCGCCAGCAGTCTCGAGGCAGCGAACACCGGGGAGCTGTTTTTT
many,TRBV7-2,.,TRBJ1-1,CASSTDSPENTEAFF,TGTGCCAGCAGCACCGACAGCCCCGAGAACACTGAAGCTTTCTTT
.,TRBV12-5,.,TRBJ2-2,CASGLVRVPGELFF,TGTGCTAGTGGTTTGGTACGGGTGCCCGGGGAGCTGTTTTTT
.,TRBV6-5,.,TRBJ1-1,CQAGEGTEAFF,TGTCAGGCTGGTGAGGGGACTGAAGCTTTCTTT
few,TRBV12-3/TRBV12-4,TRBD2,TRBJ2-7,CASSFASGGPSAYEQYF,TGTGCCAGCAGTTTCGCTAGCGGGGGGCCCTCCGCCTACGAGCAGTACTTC
few,TRBV5-1,TRBD2,TRBJ2-2,CASSLVGGKTGELFF,TGCGCCAGCAGCCTCGTGGGGGGGAAGACCGGGGAGCTGTTTTTT
.,TRBV5-1,TRBD2,TRBJ2-2,CASFNSGGSTGELFF,TGCGCCAGCTTTAATAGCGGGGGTTCCACCGGGGAGCTGTTTTTT
.,TRBV7-9,.,TRBJ1-2,CASSFLSAGYGYTF,TGTGCCAGCAGCTTCTTATCGGCAGGCTATGGCTACACCTTC
few,TRBV9,.,TRBJ1-5,CASSGDRAGQPQHF,TGTGCCAGCAGTGGGGACCGCGCAGGACAGCCCCAGCATTTT
few,TRBV4-2,TRBD2,TRBJ2-1,CASSQGEASGRNEQFF,TGTGCCAGCAGCCAAGGAGAGGCTAGCGGGAGGAATGAGCAGTTCTTC